This T cell receptor beta chain was sequenced in a study of cytomegalovirus exposure and HLA in healthy donors. Study results and caveats: Later analysis suggested links between common viral pathogens and several top significant clusters.

This PCR relied on a set of 60 Vbeta primers and 13 Jbeta primers. Here immunoSEQ multiplex PCR was the method, and the copy in TCRdb shows in-frame clones only, minus some. The table shows 150,000 to 180,000 clones, with 82% occurring only once. The CDR3 has 14 residues. The V end was cut by 6 bases, the J end by 0 bases, with 11 bases between. Germline CDR1 is SNHLY and CDR2 is FYNNEI. This clone was counted a few times. The antigen remains unidentified. The sequence derives from a woman aged 45-59 years in good health and CMV-seropositive. The chain recombines TRBV2 with TRBJ1-1, with D uncertain. The material sequenced was PBMCs. This chain's CDR3 is CASSFGLMNTEAFF. The CDR3 nucleotides are TGTGCCAGCAGCTTCGGACTGATGAACACTGAAGCTTTCTTT.